These T cell receptor beta chains were read from a single sample in a study of blood T cell repertoires in COVID-19. Only in-frame clones appear in the TCRdb table, and some are missing; sequencing was by immunoSEQ multiplex PCR. The table includes tens of thousands of clones, over 80% detected once. The specimen sequenced was peripheral blood. The source is a man at least 80 years old with active or convalescent COVID-19. CDR3s include the opening cysteine and the closing phenylalanine or tryptophan. D genes are given only for firm matches. Expanded clones are given a class, and other clones once, few, many or no size at all.

TRBJ1-6,TRBD1,.,TRBV19,15,TGTGCCAGTAGTCCGCCGGGACAGGATAATTCACCCCTCCACTTT,CASSPPGQDNSPLHF
TRBJ2-7,.,once,TRBV6-2/TRBV6-3,14,TGTGCCAGCAGCGAATTTGGAGGAACCTACGAGCAGTACTTC,CASSEFGGTYEQYF
TRBJ2-7,TRBD1,.,TRBV2,15,TGTGCCAGCAGTTCGGACAGGGGACCCTCCTACGAGCAGTACTTC,CASSSDRGPSYEQYF
TRBJ2-7,.,.,TRBV2,13,TGTGCCAGCAGTGAAGGGGCTAACTACGAGCAGTACTTC,CASSEGANYEQYF
TRBJ2-1,.,.,TRBV5-1,13,TGCGCCAGCAGCTTGCCGGGTTCCAATGAGCAGTTCTTC,CASSLPGSNEQFF
TRBJ1-1,.,.,TRBV29-1,15,TGCAGCGTTGAAGTCGGGGGGGCGCCTAACACTGAAGCTTTCTTT,CSVEVGGAPNTEAFF
TRBJ2-3,TRBD2,few,TRBV7-6,17,TGTGCCAGCAGCTTAGATCCAGCGGGAGTCCCCACAGATACGCAGTATTTT,CASSLDPAGVPTDTQYF
TRBJ2-7,TRBD2,.,TRBV6-5,15,TGTGCCAGCAAAACCCCGGGGGGAGCTACCTACGAGCAGTACTTC,CASKTPGGATYEQYF
TRBJ2-5,TRBD1,.,TRBV7-2,12,TGTGCCAGCGGTACAGGGGGAGAGACCCAGTACTTC,CASGTGGETQYF
TRBJ1-1,.,.,TRBV5-1,16,TGCGCCAGCAGCTTCAAGAACCCCCGGGAGAACACTGAAGCTTTCTTT,CASSFKNPRENTEAFF
TRBJ2-1,TRBD2,.,TRBV19,14,TGTGCCACCAACCGCGGGAGGCCTTACAATGAGCAGTTCTTC,CATNRGRPYNEQFF
TRBJ2-7,.,.,TRBV5-1,14,TGCGCCAGCAGCGGCACCTCAGGGATCGGCGAGCAGTACTTC,CASSGTSGIGEQYF
TRBJ2-1,.,few,TRBV6-5,14,TGTGCCAGCAGTACACGAGCCAGGCTGAATGAGCAGTTCTTC,CASSTRARLNEQFF
TRBJ2-3,.,.,TRBV6-4,14,TGTGCCAGCAGTGACTCGGGCACCACAGATACGCAGTATTTT,CASSDSGTTDTQYF
TRBJ1-5,.,once,TRBV19,18,TGTGCCAGTAGTATAGATCATAGTGGGGCGGGAGGGCATCAGCCCCAGCATTTT,CASSIDHSGAGGHQPQHF
TRBJ1-3,TRBD1,.,TRBV5-1,12,TGCGCCAGCAGCTTACAGGGGAACACCATATATTTT,CASSLQGNTIYF
TRBJ1-1,TRBD1,.,TRBV7-8,17,TGTGCCAGCAGCTTACCCCAAAGCCAGACAGGGCACACTGAAGCTTTCTTT,CASSLPQSQTGHTEAFF
TRBJ2-7,.,few,TRBV2,11,TGTGCCAGCAGTGAAGGGCTCGAGCAGTACTTC,CASSEGLEQYF
TRBJ2-1,.,.,TRBV16,14,TGTGCCAGCAGCCAATTTGAGAACTACAATGAGCAGTTCTTC,CASSQFENYNEQFF
TRBJ2-7,TRBD2,.,TRBV28,14,TGTGCCAGCAGCCTGACTAGCGGGAGCTACGAGCAGTACTTC,CASSLTSGSYEQYF
TRBJ2-1,.,few,TRBV18,15,TGTGCCAGCTCACCAATTACGAGCTCCTACAATGAGCAGTTCTTC,CASSPITSSYNEQFF
TRBJ1-1,.,.,TRBV19,14,TGTGCCAGTAAGCCGGGACAAAAAAACACTGAAGCTTTCTTT,CASKPGQKNTEAFF
TRBJ2-5,.,.,TRBV30,14,TGTGCCTGTTCGACAGGCGGCCTCCAAGAGACCCAGTACTTC,CACSTGGLQETQYF
TRBJ2-5,TRBD1,.,TRBV5-1,13,TGCGCCAGCCGGTCGGGACAGCAAGAGACCCAGTACTTC,CASRSGQQETQYF
TRBJ1-1,.,.,TRBV3-1/TRBV3-2,14,TGTGCCAGCAGTCACCTAGGATCGGACACTGAAGCTTTCTTT,CASSHLGSDTEAFF
TRBJ2-7,.,once,TRBV19,13,TGTGCCAGCAGATCACAGGGAACCTACGAGCAGTACTTC,CASRSQGTYEQYF
TRBJ2-4,TRBD1,.,TRBV10-3,15,TGTGCCATCAGTTCCGGGACAGGGGCCAAAAACATTCAGTACTTC,CAISSGTGAKNIQYF
TRBJ2-1,.,.,TRBV4-3,15,TGCGCCAGCAGCCCGGGACACAACTCCTACAATGAGCAGTTCTTC,CASSPGHNSYNEQFF
TRBJ2-4,.,.,TRBV24-1,13,TGTGCCACCAGTGATAGTCGGGGAAACATTCAGTACTTC,CATSDSRGNIQYF
TRBJ2-4,TRBD2,.,TRBV29-1,12,TGCAGCGGGGTAGCGGGGAAAAACATTCAGTACTTC,CSGVAGKNIQYF
TRBJ2-4,TRBD1,.,TRBV12-3/TRBV12-4,13,TGTGCCAGCAGCGGACAGGGGTTGGACATTCAGTACTTC,CASSGQGLDIQYF
TRBJ2-5,.,.,TRBV27,16,TGTGCCAGCAGTTTATCTCTAGGACGGGGCCAAGAGACCCAGTACTTC,CASSLSLGRGQETQYF
TRBJ1-1,TRBD1,once,TRBV5-1,14,TGCGCCAGCAGCTTAACAGGGGAAGGAACTGAAGCTTTCTTT,CASSLTGEGTEAFF
TRBJ2-6,.,.,TRBV19,13,TGTGCCAGTAGTGAGCCCTGGGCCAACGTCCTGACTTTC,CASSEPWANVLTF
TRBJ2-7,.,once,TRBV25-1,15,TGTGCCAGCAGTGAATTCACGGGAGCCCCCTACGAGCAGTACTTC,CASSEFTGAPYEQYF
TRBJ1-1,.,.,TRBV27,15,TGTGCCAGCAGTCTCATCGGGGGGTCCGGCACTGAAGCTTTCTTT,CASSLIGGSGTEAFF
TRBJ2-1,TRBD1,.,TRBV2,14,TGTGCCAGCACCAGGCTGCAGGGGGACAATGAGCAGTTCTTC,CASTRLQGDNEQFF
TRBJ1-5,TRBD1,.,TRBV19,18,TGTGCCAGTAGTATTTCGGGACAGGGGATACGGAGCAATCAGCCCCAGCATTTT,CASSISGQGIRSNQPQHF
TRBJ2-2,.,once,TRBV2,16,TGTGCCAGCAGTGATGCGGGGGCCGTAAGAACCGGGGAGCTGTTTTTT,CASSDAGAVRTGELFF
TRBJ2-3,.,.,TRBV19,17,TGTGCCAGTAGTCCGGGACCTACAGGGATGAGCACAGATACGCAGTATTTT,CASSPGPTGMSTDTQYF